This is a list of T cell receptor beta chains from one sample in a study of blood T cell repertoires in COVID-19. Profiling relied on immunoSEQ multiplex PCR, and the TCRdb table lists in-frame clones only, not all of them. The sample has some 250,000 clones; 81% are singletons. The sample taken for sequencing was peripheral blood. These receptors originate from a woman over 75 with acute or convalescent COVID-19. CDR3s include the opening cysteine and the closing phenylalanine or tryptophan. Each record gives: J gene, clone size, V gene, D gene, CDR3 protein, CDR3 DNA. A D gene is named only where the DNA matches it firmly. Not every row has a clone size; where given, it reads once, few, many or a size class.

J: TRBJ1-5
size: NA
V: TRBV6-4
D: NA
CDR3: CASSQGSNQPQHF
DNA: TGTGCCAGCAGCCAGGGTAGCAATCAGCCCCAGCATTTT

J: TRBJ2-5
size: NA
V: TRBV5-6
D: NA
CDR3: CASSSTGYQETQYF
DNA: TGTGCCAGCAGCTCTACAGGGTACCAAGAGACCCAGTACTTC

J: TRBJ1-4
size: few
V: TRBV27
D: TRBD1
CDR3: CASSLGTGAEKLFF
DNA: TGTGCCAGCAGTTTAGGGACAGGGGCTGAAAAACTGTTTTTT

J: TRBJ2-7
size: NA
V: TRBV27
D: NA
CDR3: CASTPWGGGGYEQYF
DNA: TGTGCCAGCACCCCCTGGGGTGGTGGGGGGTACGAGCAGTACTTC

J: TRBJ2-7
size: NA
V: TRBV3-1/TRBV3-2
D: TRBD2
CDR3: CASSRWSGSAEEQYF
DNA: TGTGCCAGCAGCAGATGGAGCGGGAGTGCTGAAGAGCAGTACTTC

J: TRBJ1-4
size: NA
V: TRBV2
D: TRBD1
CDR3: CASLPPSKGQGNEKLFF
DNA: TGTGCCAGCCTACCTCCGTCAAAGGGACAGGGGAATGAAAAACTGTTTTTT

J: TRBJ1-6
size: NA
V: TRBV2
D: TRBD1
CDR3: CASRGQGRENSPLHF
DNA: TGTGCCAGCAGGGGACAGGGGAGAGAGAATTCACCCCTCCACTTT

J: TRBJ1-3
size: NA
V: TRBV19
D: TRBD1
CDR3: CASSPTRQGAGNTIYF
DNA: TGTGCCAGTAGTCCAACCCGACAGGGGGCTGGAAACACCATATATTTT

J: TRBJ2-1
size: NA
V: TRBV11-2
D: NA
CDR3: CASSLPGGLVMFF
DNA: TGTGCCAGCAGCTTACCAGGAGGACTCGTAATGTTCTTC

J: TRBJ1-2
size: NA
V: TRBV28
D: NA
CDR3: CASSLFHTEVNGYTF
DNA: TGTGCCAGCAGTTTATTTCATACCGAGGTGAACGGCTACACCTTC

J: TRBJ2-1
size: NA
V: TRBV27
D: TRBD2
CDR3: CASSWGLAASSYNEQFF
DNA: TGTGCCAGCAGTTGGGGACTAGCGGCAAGCTCCTACAATGAGCAGTTCTTC

J: TRBJ1-2
size: NA
V: TRBV11-2
D: TRBD1
CDR3: CASSSGQGRSYGYTF
DNA: TGTGCCAGCAGCTCGGGACAGGGTCGGAGCTATGGCTACACCTTC

J: TRBJ2-5
size: NA
V: TRBV6-5
D: NA
CDR3: CASSSSMDSSKETQYF
DNA: TGTGCCAGCAGTTCCTCTATGGACAGCTCCAAAGAGACCCAGTACTTC

J: TRBJ2-1
size: once
V: TRBV11-2
D: NA
CDR3: CASSSAAQGNEQFF
DNA: TGTGCCAGCAGCTCCGCCGCTCAGGGCAATGAGCAGTTCTTC

J: TRBJ1-1
size: NA
V: TRBV29-1
D: NA
CDR3: CSGIRGAEAFF
DNA: TGCAGCGGGATAAGGGGCGCTGAAGCTTTCTTT

J: TRBJ1-2
size: NA
V: TRBV6-1
D: NA
CDR3: CASSADSGYGYTF
DNA: TGTGCCAGCAGTGCGGACAGTGGTTATGGCTACACCTTC

J: TRBJ2-1
size: once
V: TRBV11-3
D: TRBD2
CDR3: CASSSSGGPSYNEQFF
DNA: TGTGCCAGCAGCTCGAGCGGGGGCCCCTCCTACAATGAGCAGTTCTTC

J: TRBJ1-5
size: NA
V: TRBV19
D: NA
CDR3: CASSNYWQGNQPQHF
DNA: TGTGCCAGTAGCAATTATTGGCAGGGTAATCAGCCCCAGCATTTT

J: TRBJ2-2
size: NA
V: TRBV19
D: NA
CDR3: CASSGTGFNTGELFF
DNA: TGTGCCAGTAGCGGAACGGGGTTCAACACCGGGGAGCTGTTTTTT

J: TRBJ2-6
size: NA
V: TRBV5-4
D: NA
CDR3: CASSLFRVSGANVLTF
DNA: TGTGCCAGCAGCTTATTCAGGGTTTCTGGGGCCAACGTCCTGACTTTC

J: TRBJ2-1
size: NA
V: TRBV6-1
D: TRBD1
CDR3: CASSDGTGVYNEQFF
DNA: TGTGCCAGCAGTGACGGGACAGGGGTATACAATGAGCAGTTCTTC

J: TRBJ2-7
size: NA
V: TRBV5-4
D: TRBD1
CDR3: CASRLDRGREQYF
DNA: TGTGCCAGCAGACTAGACAGGGGCCGGGAGCAGTACTTC

J: TRBJ1-4
size: few
V: TRBV7-6
D: TRBD1
CDR3: CASSPGPGQAVDYGSEKLFF
DNA: TGTGCCAGCAGCCCAGGCCCTGGACAGGCAGTCGATTACGGCAGTGAAAAACTGTTTTTT

J: TRBJ1-3
size: NA
V: TRBV4-1
D: NA
CDR3: CASSQDRGGAGNTIYF
DNA: TGCGCCAGCAGCCAAGATAGGGGAGGGGCTGGAAACACCATATATTTT

J: TRBJ1-1
size: NA
V: TRBV6-5
D: TRBD1
CDR3: CASSYATGGFTEAFF
DNA: TGTGCCAGCAGTTACGCGACAGGGGGCTTCACTGAAGCTTTCTTT

J: TRBJ1-3
size: few
V: TRBV19
D: NA
CDR3: CASRTDYISGNTIYF
DNA: TGTGCCAGCCGGACAGATTATATCTCTGGAAACACCATATATTTT

J: TRBJ2-1
size: few
V: TRBV2
D: NA
CDR3: CASSERAWPANEQFF
DNA: TGTGCCAGCAGTGAGAGGGCATGGCCTGCCAATGAGCAGTTCTTC

J: TRBJ2-5
size: NA
V: TRBV5-1
D: TRBD2
CDR3: CASSPRASGGQETQYF
DNA: TGCGCCAGCAGCCCAAGGGCTAGCGGGGGTCAAGAGACCCAGTACTTC

J: TRBJ2-2
size: once
V: TRBV2
D: TRBD2
CDR3: CASTPAPGGTGELFF
DNA: TGTGCCAGCACCCCCGCACCGGGAGGCACCGGGGAGCTGTTTTTT